The clone carrying this TCR beta chain came up once. The sort gate was single viable CD3+CD4+CD8-CD45RO+ cells for memory CD4+ T cells. The sample belongs to a study of memory CD4+ T cells and cytomegalovirus serostatus. Clones were read by immunoSEQ multiplex PCR, and TCRdb kept only the in-frame ones, dropping some. The sample includes approximately 60,000 clones, about 80% of them seen just once. The V gene's germline CDR1 is MNHNS and CDR2 SASEGT. Deletions cut 3 bases from V and 4 bases from J, with 7 bases between. The CDR3 covers 13 residues. Sequenced input: memory CD4+ T cells from blood. The origin of this receptor is an adult in good health and CMV-seropositive. V and J are TRBV6-1 and TRBJ1-5; D unclear. The CDR3 sequence: CASSDRFNQPQHF. Here the CDR3 DNA reads TGTGCCAGCAGTGACAGGTTTAATCAGCCCCAGCATTTT.